One sample yielded the 26 T cell receptor beta chains listed below, sequenced in a study of CD8+CD57+ T cells in acquired aplastic anemia. The study profiled TCR beta VDJ and CDR3 using genomic DNA as template. TCRdb called the reads again in MiXCR, with one record for every CDR3 protein. Here the sample spans a few hundred thousand distinct CDR3 sequences, 56% being singletons. Previously, flow cytometry had revealed CD8+CD57+ cell expansion in the patients chosen for sequencing. Sequencing was done on a sample of sorted CD4+, CD8+, or CD8+CD57+ T cells (not recorded which) from PBMCs. These receptor sequences come from a human donor with aplastic anemia.

The chain couples TRBV6-4 to TRBJ2-3; no reliable D call. The CDR3 length is 15 residues. Germline V gene data show CDR1 as MRHNA and CDR2 as SNTAGT. V was clipped by 0 bases and J by 2 bases, with 9 bases between them. CDR3 loop: CASSDSGGNTDTQYF. The CDR3 bases are TGTGCCAGCAGTGACTCTGGCGGTAACACAGATACGCAGTATTTT.

The rearrangement uses TRBV24-1 and TRBJ2-2; maybe TRBD2 (7 bases). Trimming cost V 0 bases and J 5 bases, with 15 bases left between them. CDR1 and CDR2 (germline): KGHDR, SFDVKD. The CDR3 has 17 residues. The CDR3 DNA follows: TGTGCCACCAGTGATTTGCCTAGCGGAGGGGGGACCGGGGAGCTGTTTTTT. It encodes CATSDLPSGGGTGELFF.

The J gene is TRBJ2-3, the V gene TRBV19; D is uncertain. From germline, CDR1 is LNHDA and CDR2 SQIVND (reference sequence). Trimming stripped 6 bases from V and 6 bases from J, with 10 bases between. The CDR3 has 12 residues. The CDR3 coding sequence is TGTGCCAGTAGCGGAAACGCGGATACGCAGTATTTT. This sequence encodes CASSGNADTQYF. Together with reference TRBV19 and TRBJ2-3, the CDR3 gives the full variable domain: DGGITQSPKYLFRKEGQNVTLSCEQNLNHDAMYWYRQDPGQGLRLIYYSQIVNDFQKGDIAEGYSVSREKKESFPLTVTSAQKNPTAFYLCASSGNADTQYFGPGTRLTVL.

This clonotype was counted ten times or more. The chain carries TRBV9 and TRBJ2-5; D unclear. The V end lost 4 bases, the J end lost 5 bases, and 15 bases lay between the germline ends. The CDR3 has 14 residues. The germline V gene has CDR1 SGDLS and CDR2 YYNGEE. CDR3 amino acids: CASSSTENWETQYF. CDR3 in DNA: TGTGCCAGCAGCTCCACGGAGAACTGGGAGACCCAGTACTTC.

This rearrangement joins TRBV4-2 to TRBJ2-1; 13 bases map to TRBD2. This CDR3 spans 16 amino acids. CDR1 and CDR2 from the germline V gene are LGHNA and YNFKEQ. With V trimmed by 0 bases and J by 4 bases, 0 bases remained unmatched. The chain's CDR3 is CASSQETSGGYNEQFF. CDR3 nucleotides: TGTGCCAGCAGCCAAGAGACTAGCGGGGGGTACAATGAGCAGTTCTTC.

CDR3 amino acids: CASRKGSPAGGAGELFF. The CDR3 nucleotides are TGCGCCAGCAGAAAGGGGAGTCCAGCGGGAGGAGCCGGGGAGCTGTTTTTT. This chain links TRBV10-2 with TRBJ2-2, with 9 bases identical to TRBD2. The CDR3 runs 17 residues. V lost 6 bases and J lost 6; bases outside the gene matches: 14. Germline loops: CDR1 WSHSY, CDR2 SAAADI.

This clonotype was detected a few times. The chain couples TRBV20-1 to TRBJ2-1; tentative D call: TRBD2 (6 bases). Per the germline V gene, CDR1 is DFQATT and CDR2 is SNEGSKA (reference sequence). Trimming pared 6 bases from V and 0 bases from J, leaving 12 bases between. This CDR3 comprises 14 residues. CDR3 region: CSAKLGGSYNEQFF. The CDR3 bases are TGCAGTGCCAAACTGGGGGGCTCCTACAATGAGCAGTTCTTC.

Of note for this clonotype: At one end the junction does not follow the germline gene, possibly because of a read error. The chain has TRBV19 and TRBJ2-7; D tentatively fits TRBD1 or TRBD2 (7 bases each). Germline CDR1 reads LNHDA; CDR2 reads SQIVND (reference sequence). This CDR3 comprises 14 residues. DNA for the CDR3: TGTGCCAGTAGTCACAGGGGAGGGTCCTGCGAGCAGTACTTC. As protein: CASSHRGGSCEQYF.

The CDR3 DNA reads as TGTGCCAGCAGCTTAGCCGGGGACTACCACTACGAGCAGTACTTC. Its protein is CASSLAGDYHYEQYF. The chain employs TRBV6-5 and TRBJ2-7, with TRBD2 identical over 7 bases. Germline CDR1 is MNHEY and CDR2 is SVGAGI. CDR3 length equals 15 residues. V shed 6 bases and J 3 bases; nucleotides not matched to a gene: 11.

This chain uses TRBV7-2 with TRBJ1-4; D ambiguous. CDR1 is SGHTA and CDR2 is FQGNSA in the germline V gene. Deletions cut 1 base from V and 0 bases from J, with 9 bases between. The CDR3 runs to 16 residues. The CDR3 region is CASSLGTYATNEKLFF. The DNA of the CDR3 is TGTGCCAGCAGCTTAGGGACCTATGCAACTAATGAAAAACTGTTTTTT.

This clonotype was found a few times. Being one base from a much bigger clone, this may be a read error. J is TRBJ1-5 and V is TRBV5-6, with unresolved D. V was cut by 4 bases and J by 3 bases, with 14 bases left in between. The CDR3 is 15 residues long. From germline, CDR1 is SGHDT and CDR2 YYEEEE. CDR3 sequence (DNA): TGTGCCAGCAGCCAGGCAGGCCGAGACAATCAGCCCCAGCATTTT. Translated, it gives CASSQAGRDNQPQHF.

The J gene is TRBJ1-5, the V gene TRBV19; perhaps TRBD1 as D (5 bases). This CDR3 spans 19 amino acids. The V end lost 0 bases, the J end lost 5 bases, and 23 bases lay between the germline ends. CDR1 and CDR2 (germline): LNHDA, SQIVND (reference sequence). Here the CDR3 reads CASSIDPPILQRGYQPQHF. CDR3 nucleotides: TGTGCCAGTAGTATAGATCCCCCGATTCTTCAAAGGGGTTATCAGCCCCAGCATTTT.

This clonotype turned up a few times. This chain joins TRBV20-1 and TRBJ2-7; 12 nucleotides line up with TRBD2. In germline, CDR1 is DFQATT, CDR2 SNEGSKA (reference sequence). CDR3 length: 12 residues. V lost 5 bases and J lost 6; bases outside the gene matches: 2. The CDR3 spells CSAWTSGAEQYF. As DNA, the CDR3 is TGCAGTGCTTGGACTAGCGGGGCCGAGCAGTACTTC.

With regard to this clonotype: One end of the junction varies from germline; a read error may be responsible. This chain connects TRBV2 to TRBJ2-7; D possibly corresponds to TRBD2 (6 bases). The CDR3 has 18 residues. Germline values: CDR1 SNHLY, CDR2 FYNNEI. The CDR3 loop reads CASSVAPPGLGGIYERYF. CDR3 DNA sequence: TGTGCCAGCAGCGTAGCCCCACCGGGACTTGGGGGGATCTACGAGCGGTACTTC.

This clonotype appeared many times. The V gene is TRBV5-5, the J gene TRBJ2-7; D is unresolved. CDR1 and CDR2 from the germline V gene are SGHKS and YYEKEE (reference sequence). This CDR3 spans 16 amino acids. V lost 0 bases, J lost 5 bases, and 18 bases lay in between. CDR3 region: CASSLAVSQAGDEQYF. CDR3 bases: TGTGCCAGCAGCTTGGCCGTCAGCCAAGCTGGGGACGAGCAGTACTTC.

This chain links TRBV28 with TRBJ2-5, with D possibly called TRBD1 or TRBD2 (5 bases each). The CDR3 loop spans 18 amino acids. Trimming cost V 5 bases and J 2 bases, with 24 bases left between them. CDR1 and CDR2 from the germline V gene are MDHEN and SYDVKM. CDR3 nucleotide sequence: TGTGCCAGCAGTCCCCGCCCCCGGGGCCGGTCAATACAAGAGACCCAGTACTTC. This codes for CASSPRPRGRSIQETQYF.

Remarks on this clonotype: One junction end does not reproduce the germline sequence, and a read error may be involved. The rearrangement links TRBV25-1 to TRBJ2-1; D possibly uses TRBD1 or TRBD2 (5 bases each). The CDR3 runs to 15 residues. Germline V CDR1 and CDR2: MGHDK, SYGVNS. CDR3 sequence reads: CASSEYSETGDEQLF. In nucleotides, the CDR3 is TGTGCCAGCAGTGAATACTCGGAGACTGGGGACGAGCAGCTCTTC. The full variable domain, rest sourced from reference TRBV25-1 and TRBJ2-1, is EADIYQTPRYLVIGTGKKITLECSQTMGHDKMYWYQQDPGMELHLIHYSYGVNSTEKGDLSSESTVSRIRTEHFPLTLESARPSHTSQYLCASSEYSETGDEQLFGPGTRLTVL.

Turning to this clonotype: A read error may be the cause here, since a much bigger clone is one base away. The chain couples TRBV3-1 to TRBJ2-7; 10 nucleotides match TRBD2. The CDR3 length is 15 residues. In germline, CDR1 is LGHDT, CDR2 YNNKEL (reference sequence). The V gene end was trimmed by 5 bases and the J gene end by 2 bases; junction bases not matched to a gene: 6. The CDR3: CASSVRTSGPYEQYF. The DNA of the CDR3 is TGTGCCAGCAGCGTAAGGACTAGCGGTCCCTACGAGCAGTACTTC.

This chain joins TRBV19 and TRBJ1-5; a possible D gene is TRBD1 (6 bases). Germline V lookup: CDR1 LNHDA, CDR2 SQIVND (reference sequence). V lost 3 bases to trimming and J lost 7 bases, with 13 bases between them. This CDR3 is 14 amino acids long. The CDR3 loop is CASSIYDRNQPQHF. The CDR3 bases are TGTGCCAGTAGTATCTACGACAGGAACCAGCCCCAGCATTTT.

The sample holds many counts of this clonotype. This chain connects TRBV6-1 to TRBJ2-7, with TRBD2 matching over 15 bases. Germline V lookup: CDR1 MNHNS, CDR2 SASEGT. The V gene end was trimmed by 11 bases and the J gene end by 4 bases; junction bases not matched to a gene: 12. This CDR3 contains 16 residues. The DNA of the CDR3 is TGTGCCGGACAGTCAGGGACTAGCGGGAGGAGTTACGAGCAGTACTTC. It specifies CAGQSGTSGRSYEQYF.

This sequence joins TRBV11-2 and TRBJ1-2; D is undetermined. The CDR3 is 15 amino acids. The V gene's germline CDR1 is SGHAT and CDR2 FQNNGV. V gave up 4 bases and J gave up 0 bases, with 12 bases separating them. CDR3 loop: CASSSHQIANYGYTF. The CDR3 bases are TGTGCCAGCAGCTCCCACCAGATAGCTAACTATGGCTACACCTTC.

The V call is TRBV2, the J call TRBJ2-7; TRBD1 is a possible D gene (5 bases). Trimming took 3 bases from V and 3 from J, leaving 15 bases between them. Germline lookup yields CDR1 SNHLY and CDR2 FYNNEI. The length of the CDR3 is 15 residues. CDR3 DNA: TGTGCCAGCAGTGAGGAGACAGCTTCATACTACGAGCAGTACTTC. This codes for CASSEETASYYEQYF.

This clonotype was observed many times. The chain is built from TRBV19 and TRBJ1-5; D may be TRBD1 (5 bases). The V end was cut by 2 bases, the J end by 5 bases, with 10 bases between. Germline CDR1 and CDR2: LNHDA and SQIVND (reference sequence). The CDR3 is 14 residues long. CDR3 in amino acids: CASSIRRADQPQHF. CDR3 nucleotides: TGTGCCAGTAGTATACGCAGGGCTGATCAGCCCCAGCATTTT.

Comment on this clonotype: Because it lacks the conserved phenylalanine or tryptophan at the end, this CDR3 is likely a read error. CDR3 in DNA: TGCGCCAGCAGCTTAGGACAGGGAACTCAGCCCCAGCATCTT. This encodes CASSLGQGTQPQHL. V usage is TRBV7-9 and J usage is TRBJ1-5; 8 nucleotides match TRBD1. The CDR3 is 14 amino acids. CDR1 is SEHNR and CDR2 is FQNEAQ in the germline V gene (reference sequence).

The chain uses TRBV20-1 and TRBJ2-5, with TRBD2 identical over 8 bases. Unmatched junction bases numbered 3, after V lost 3 bases and J lost 3 bases. The CDR3 consists of 13 residues. The V gene's germline CDR1 is DFQATT and CDR2 SNEGSKA (reference sequence). For the CDR3, the DNA is TGCAGTGCTAGGCGGGGGGCTAAAGAGACCCAGTACTTC. It translates to CSARRGAKETQYF.

The rearrangement joins TRBV7-2 to TRBJ1-2; 10 bases align to TRBD1. CDR1 is SGHTA and CDR2 is FQGNSA in the germline V gene. The ends lost 0 bases at V and 8 bases at J; junction bases unmatched: 33. The CDR3 consists of 24 residues. The DNA of the CDR3 is TGTGCCAGCAGCTTAGCATGGGGGACAGGGGCCAGCCCGACCGTCTTATCCCAGGGGGACGGCTACACCTTC. This translates into CASSLAWGTGASPTVLSQGDGYTF. Combining the CDR3 with reference TRBV7-2 and TRBJ1-2 gives the whole variable domain GAGVSQSPSNKVTEKGKDVELRCDPISGHTALYWYRQSLGQGLEFLIYFQGNSAPDKSGLPSDRFSAERTGGSVSTLTIQRTQQEDSAVYLCASSLAWGTGASPTVLSQGDGYTFGSGTRLTVV.